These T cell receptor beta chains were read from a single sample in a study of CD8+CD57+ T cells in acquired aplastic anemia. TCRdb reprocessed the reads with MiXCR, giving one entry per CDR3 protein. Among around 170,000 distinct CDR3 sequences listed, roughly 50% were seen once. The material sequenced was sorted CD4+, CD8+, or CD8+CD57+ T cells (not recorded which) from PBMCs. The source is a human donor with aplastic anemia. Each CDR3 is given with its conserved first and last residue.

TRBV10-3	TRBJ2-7	CAISVGDSHEQYF
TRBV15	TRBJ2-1	CATSRDWQGRNEQFF
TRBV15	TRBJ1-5	CATRGDLGGRNQPQHF
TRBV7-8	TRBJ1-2	CASGQGHYGYTF
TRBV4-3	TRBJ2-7	CASSQVGGAGSYEQYF
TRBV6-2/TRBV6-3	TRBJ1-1	CASRQGSWTEAFF
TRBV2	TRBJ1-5	CASSETLWGDQPQHF
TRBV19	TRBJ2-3	CASNTGSTDTQYF
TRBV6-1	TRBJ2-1	CASSTPRGLGYNEQFF
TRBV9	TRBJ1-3	CASSVGQGRGNTIYF
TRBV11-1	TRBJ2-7	CASSLPKGLGPIDYEQYF
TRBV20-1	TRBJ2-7	CSTAPGTTIYEQYF
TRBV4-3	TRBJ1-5	CASSQDYTGGEPQHF
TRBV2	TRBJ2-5	CASSEPVGGAETQYF
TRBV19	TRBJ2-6	CASSVQGAGANVLTF
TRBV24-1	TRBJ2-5	CATSGASEETQYF
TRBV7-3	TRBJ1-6	CASSFDRAQSPLHF
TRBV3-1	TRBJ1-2	CASSPARDSYGYTF
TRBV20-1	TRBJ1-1	CSAGGGRNTEAFF
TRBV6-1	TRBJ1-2	CASKERGSNNGYTF
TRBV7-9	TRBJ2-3	CASSLVSGDTQYF
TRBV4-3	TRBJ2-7	CASSQENRYEQYF
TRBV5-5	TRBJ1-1	CASSWGQGNTEAFF
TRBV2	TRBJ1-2	CASSTGGGGYTF
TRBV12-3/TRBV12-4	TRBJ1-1	CASSLRADTEAFF
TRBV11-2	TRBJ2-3	CASSLTKGDFSTDTQYF
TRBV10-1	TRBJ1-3	CASSEDSFTGNTIYF
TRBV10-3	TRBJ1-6	CAISEATPLHF
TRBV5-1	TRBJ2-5	CASSSRAGGPWETQYF
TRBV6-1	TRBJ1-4	CASRRRIINNEKLFF